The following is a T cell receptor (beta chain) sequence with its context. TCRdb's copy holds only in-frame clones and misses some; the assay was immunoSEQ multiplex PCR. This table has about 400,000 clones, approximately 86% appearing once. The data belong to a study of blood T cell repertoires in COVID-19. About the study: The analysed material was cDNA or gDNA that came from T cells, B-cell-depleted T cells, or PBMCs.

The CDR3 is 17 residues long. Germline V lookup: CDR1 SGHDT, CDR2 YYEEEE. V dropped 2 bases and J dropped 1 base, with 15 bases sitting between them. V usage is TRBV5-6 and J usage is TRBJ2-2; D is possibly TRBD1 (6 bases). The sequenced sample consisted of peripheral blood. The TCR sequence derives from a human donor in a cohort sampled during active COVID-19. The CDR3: CASSFTSAGENTGELFF. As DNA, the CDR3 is TGTGCCAGCAGCTTCACCTCTGCAGGGGAGAACACCGGGGAGCTGTTTTTT.